The T cell receptor (beta chain) described here comes from a study of PD-1 blockade in classical Hodgkin lymphoma. Method: immunoSEQ multiplex PCR; TCRdb's copy keeps in-frame clones and lacks some. The sample carries some 28,000 clones, roughly 90% recorded once. Time point defined: newly diagnosed, previously untreated cHL patient sample. What served as comparison were PBMCs in newly diagnosed, untreated classical Hodgkin lymphoma. The germline V and J ends were trimmed by 7 bases and 10 bases, with 13 bases remaining between them. Germline V gives CDR1 SGHVS, CDR2 FQNEAQ. This CDR3 comprises 12 residues.

The sample taken for sequencing was peripheral blood mononuclear cells (PBMCs). V gene TRBV7-8 combines with J gene TRBJ1-4; D remains unclear. The receptor comes from a human donor with classical Hodgkin lymphoma. Here the CDR3 reads CASTPGVGKLFF. Written as DNA, the CDR3 is TGTGCCAGCACCCCGGGCGTAGGAAAACTGTTTTTT.